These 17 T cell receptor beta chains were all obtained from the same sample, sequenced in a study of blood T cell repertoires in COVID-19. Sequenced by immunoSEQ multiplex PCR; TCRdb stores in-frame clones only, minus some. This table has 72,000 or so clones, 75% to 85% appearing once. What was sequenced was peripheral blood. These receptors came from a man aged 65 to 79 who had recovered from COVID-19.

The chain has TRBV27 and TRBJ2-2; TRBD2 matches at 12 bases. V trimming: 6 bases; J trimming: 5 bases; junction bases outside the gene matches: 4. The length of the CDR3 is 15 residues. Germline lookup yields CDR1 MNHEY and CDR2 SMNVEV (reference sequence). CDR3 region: CASSPGLAGTGELFF. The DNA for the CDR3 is TGTGCCAGCAGCCCAGGACTAGCGGGAACCGGGGAGCTGTTTTTT.

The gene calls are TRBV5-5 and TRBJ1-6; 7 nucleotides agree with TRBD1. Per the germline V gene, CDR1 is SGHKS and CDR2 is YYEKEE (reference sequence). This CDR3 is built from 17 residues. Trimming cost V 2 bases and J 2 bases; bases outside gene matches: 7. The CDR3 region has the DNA TGTGCCAGCAGCTTCCTGTCAGGGGGGACCTATAATTCACCCCTCCACTTT. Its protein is CASSFLSGGTYNSPLHF.

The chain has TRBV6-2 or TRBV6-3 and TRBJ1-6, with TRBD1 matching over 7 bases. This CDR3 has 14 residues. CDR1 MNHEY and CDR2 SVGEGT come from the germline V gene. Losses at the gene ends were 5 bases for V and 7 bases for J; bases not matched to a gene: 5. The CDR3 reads CASSAGTANSPLHF. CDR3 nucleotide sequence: TGTGCCAGCAGTGCCGGGACAGCGAATTCACCCCTCCACTTT.

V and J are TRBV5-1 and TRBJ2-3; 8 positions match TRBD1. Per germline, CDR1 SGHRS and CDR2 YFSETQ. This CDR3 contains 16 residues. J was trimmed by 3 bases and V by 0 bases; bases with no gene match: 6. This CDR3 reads CASSLGGQGLTDTQYF. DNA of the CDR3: TGCGCCAGCAGCTTGGGAGGACAGGGATTAACAGATACGCAGTATTTT.

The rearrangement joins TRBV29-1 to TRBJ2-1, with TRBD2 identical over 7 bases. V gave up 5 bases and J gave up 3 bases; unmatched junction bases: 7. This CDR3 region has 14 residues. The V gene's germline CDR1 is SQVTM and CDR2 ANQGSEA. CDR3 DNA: TGCAGCGTTACTCTAGCGGTTCGCTACAATGAGCAGTTCTTC. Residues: CSVTLAVRYNEQFF.

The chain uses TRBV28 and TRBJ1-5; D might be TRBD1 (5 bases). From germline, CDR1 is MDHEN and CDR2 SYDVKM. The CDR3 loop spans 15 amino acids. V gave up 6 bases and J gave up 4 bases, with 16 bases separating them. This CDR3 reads CASRFARAENQPQHF. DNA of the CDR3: TGTGCCAGCAGATTTGCCAGGGCGGAAAATCAGCCCCAGCATTTT. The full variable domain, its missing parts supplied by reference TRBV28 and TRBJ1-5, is DVKVTQSSRYLVKRTGEKVFLECVQDMDHENMFWYRQDPGLGLRLIYFSYDVKMKEKGDIPEGYSVSREKKERFSLILESASTNQTSMYLCASRFARAENQPQHFGDGTRLSIL.

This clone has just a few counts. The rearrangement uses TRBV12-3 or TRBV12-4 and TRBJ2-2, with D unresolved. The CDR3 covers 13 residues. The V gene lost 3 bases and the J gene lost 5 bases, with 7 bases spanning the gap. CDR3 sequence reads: CASSFELTGELFF. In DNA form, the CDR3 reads TGTGCCAGCAGTTTTGAGCTTACCGGGGAGCTGTTTTTT.

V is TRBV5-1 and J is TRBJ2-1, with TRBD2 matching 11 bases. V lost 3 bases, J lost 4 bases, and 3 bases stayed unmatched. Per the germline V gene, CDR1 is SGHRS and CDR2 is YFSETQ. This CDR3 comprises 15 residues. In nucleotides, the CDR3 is TGCGCCAGCAGCTCGGGACTAGCGGTTTACAATGAGCAGTTCTTC. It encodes CASSSGLAVYNEQFF.

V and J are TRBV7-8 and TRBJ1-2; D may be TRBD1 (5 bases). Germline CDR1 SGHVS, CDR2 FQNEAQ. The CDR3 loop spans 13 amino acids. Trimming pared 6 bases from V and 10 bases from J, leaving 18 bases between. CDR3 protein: CASSPTAGLDYTF. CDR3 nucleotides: TGTGCCAGCAGTCCAACTGCGGGGCTTGACTACACCTTC.

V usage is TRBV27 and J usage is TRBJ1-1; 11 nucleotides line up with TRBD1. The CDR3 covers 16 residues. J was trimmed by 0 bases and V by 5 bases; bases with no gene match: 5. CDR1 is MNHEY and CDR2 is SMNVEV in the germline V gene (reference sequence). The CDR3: CASSPGQGAMNTEAFF. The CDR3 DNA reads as TGTGCCAGCAGTCCCGGACAGGGGGCGATGAACACTGAAGCTTTCTTT.

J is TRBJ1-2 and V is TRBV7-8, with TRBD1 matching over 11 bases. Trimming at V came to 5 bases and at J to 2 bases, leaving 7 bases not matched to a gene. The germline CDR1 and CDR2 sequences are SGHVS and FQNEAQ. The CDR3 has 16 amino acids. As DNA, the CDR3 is TGTGCCAGCAGCCGAGGCGGACAGGGGGCGAACTATGGCTACACCTTC. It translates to CASSRGGQGANYGYTF.

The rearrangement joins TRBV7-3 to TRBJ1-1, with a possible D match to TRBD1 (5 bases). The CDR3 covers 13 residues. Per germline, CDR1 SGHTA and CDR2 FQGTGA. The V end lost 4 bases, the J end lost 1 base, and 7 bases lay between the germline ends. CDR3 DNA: TGTGCCAGCAGCTACGGACAGAACACTGAAGCTTTCTTT. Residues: CASSYGQNTEAFF. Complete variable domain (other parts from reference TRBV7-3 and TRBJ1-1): GAGVSQTPSNKVTEKGKYVELRCDPISGHTALYWYRQSLGQGPEFLIYFQGTGAADDSGLPNDRFFAVRPEGSVSTLKIQRTERGDSAVYLCASSYGQNTEAFFGQGTRLTVV.

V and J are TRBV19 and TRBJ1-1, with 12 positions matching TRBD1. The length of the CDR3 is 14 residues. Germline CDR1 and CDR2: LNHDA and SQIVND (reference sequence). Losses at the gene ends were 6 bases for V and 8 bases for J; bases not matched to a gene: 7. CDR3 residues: CASRTGTGGPEAFF. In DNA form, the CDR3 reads TGTGCCAGTAGGACCGGGACAGGGGGCCCAGAAGCTTTCTTT. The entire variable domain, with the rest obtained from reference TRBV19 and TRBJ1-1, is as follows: DGGITQSPKYLFRKEGQNVTLSCEQNLNHDAMYWYRQDPGQGLRLIYYSQIVNDFQKGDIAEGYSVSREKKESFPLTVTSAQKNPTAFYLCASRTGTGGPEAFFGQGTRLTVV.

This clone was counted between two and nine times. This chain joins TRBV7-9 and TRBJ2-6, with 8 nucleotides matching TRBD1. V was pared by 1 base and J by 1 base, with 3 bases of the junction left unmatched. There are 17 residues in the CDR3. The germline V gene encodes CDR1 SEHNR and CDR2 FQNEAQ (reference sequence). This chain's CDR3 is CASSLGQGASGANVLTF. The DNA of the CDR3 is TGTGCCAGCAGCTTAGGGCAGGGGGCTTCTGGGGCCAACGTCCTGACTTTC.

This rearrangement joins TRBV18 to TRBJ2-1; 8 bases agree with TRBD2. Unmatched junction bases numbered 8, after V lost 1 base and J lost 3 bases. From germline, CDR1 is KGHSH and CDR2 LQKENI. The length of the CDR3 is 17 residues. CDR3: CASSPRADSGVYNEQFF. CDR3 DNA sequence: TGTGCCAGCTCACCACGAGCTGATAGCGGGGTCTACAATGAGCAGTTCTTC.

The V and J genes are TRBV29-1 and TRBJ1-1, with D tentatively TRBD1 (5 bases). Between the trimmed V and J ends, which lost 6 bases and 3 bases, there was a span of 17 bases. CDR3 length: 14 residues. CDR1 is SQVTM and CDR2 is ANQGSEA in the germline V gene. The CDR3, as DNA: TGCAGCGTAACCAATGGGGGGGTCGACACTGAAGCTTTCTTT. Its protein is CSVTNGGVDTEAFF.

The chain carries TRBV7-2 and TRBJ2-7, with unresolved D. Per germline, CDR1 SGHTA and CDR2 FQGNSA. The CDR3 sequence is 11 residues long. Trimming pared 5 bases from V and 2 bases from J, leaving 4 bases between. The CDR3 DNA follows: TGTGCCAGCAGCCCTGCCTACGAGCAGTACTTC. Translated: CASSPAYEQYF. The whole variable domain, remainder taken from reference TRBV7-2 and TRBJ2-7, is GAGVSQSPSNKVTEKGKDVELRCDPISGHTALYWYRQSLGQGLEFLIYFQGNSAPDKSGLPSDRFSAERTGGSVSTLTIQRTQQEDSAVYLCASSPAYEQYFGPGTRLTVT.